The clone carrying this TCR beta chain was recorded many times. Its antigen is still unknown. This specimen belongs to a study of CD8+CD57+ T cells in acquired aplastic anemia. Study at large: DNA from sorted CD4+ and CD8+ cells averaged roughly 3.4 ug. Among healthy donors, CD4+ cells averaged approximately 11 million reads.

Points from the study as a whole: Patients showed no significant difference from controls in CD8+ Simpson's diversity. Between patients and controls, approximately 29 CD8+ CDR3 sequences were found in common.

Genomic DNA, the template, was used for profiling of the TCR beta VDJ and CDR3. From the reads, TCRdb called clonotypes with MiXCR, one entry per CDR3 protein. The sample consists of around 170,000 distinct CDR3 sequences, 50% to 75% of them appearing once. Germline CDR1 reads SGHNT; CDR2 reads YENEEA. Trimming pared 3 bases from V and 1 base from J, leaving 18 bases between. The CDR3 loop spans 17 amino acids. V and J are TRBV11-3 and TRBJ2-5; tentatively, D is TRBD2 (6 bases). The sequenced sample consisted of sorted CD4+, CD8+, or CD8+CD57+ T cells (not recorded which) from PBMCs. This TCR came from a human donor in good health. The CDR3 reads CASSFSWGSGLQETQYF. The CDR3 DNA is TGTGCCAGCAGCTTCTCGTGGGGAAGCGGGCTCCAAGAGACCCAGTACTTC.